The entry below describes one TCR beta chain. This sample was taken from a study of shared clonotypes between healthy human individuals. Per germline, CDR1 MNHNY and CDR2 SVGAGI (reference sequence). The CDR3 spans 16 residues. Between the trimmed V and J ends, which lost 2 bases and 3 bases, there was a span of 14 bases. The split of CD4+ cells yielded CD45RA+ naive and CD45RA-negative memory subsets. Original data processing: With immunoSEQ giving junction-only sequences and no quality scores, filtering differed. Profiled with immunoSEQ multiplex PCR; TCRdb holds only in-frame clones, not every one. For V, J and clone size, that table is used; D and trimming come from the DNA. Of approximately 2.3 million clones in the sample, 85% to 95% were seen once.

The source material was naive CD4+ T cells from PBMCs. Sample subset: CD45RA+ positively selected. The chain uses TRBV6-6 and TRBJ1-5, with D perhaps matching TRBD1 (6 bases). This receptor was taken from a man between 18 and 29 years old in good health. Some clones in this sample may be carry-over from other donors' samples. This CDR3 is CASSYLSTGSNQPQHF. The CDR3 DNA follows: TGTGCCAGCAGTTACCTATCGACAGGTTCCAATCAGCCCCAGCATTTT.